Below, 11 T cell receptor beta chains from the same sample are listed, as sequenced in a study of PD-1 blockade in classical Hodgkin lymphoma. Clones were read by immunoSEQ multiplex PCR, and TCRdb kept only the in-frame ones, dropping some. The sample has 35,000 to 50,000 clones, just over 65% seen once. Time point reported: cycle 4 day 1 (C4D1), after 6 weeks of nivolumab. All patients experienced relapse after autologous stem cell transplantation, and brentuximab vedotin exposure was variable. Source: peripheral blood mononuclear cells (PBMCs), taken before the fourth cycle of nivolumab. Receptors were obtained from a human donor with classical Hodgkin lymphoma.

The chain combines TRBV27 with TRBJ1-1; D is possibly TRBD1 (6 bases). The CDR3 sequence is 12 residues long. V was clipped by 2 bases and J by 8 bases, with 9 bases between them. Looked up from germline, CDR1 is MNHEY and CDR2 is SMNVEV (reference sequence). The CDR3 loop reads CASSLGGREAFF. For the CDR3, the DNA is TGTGCCAGCAGTTTAGGGGGCCGAGAAGCTTTCTTT.

The V gene is TRBV18, the J gene TRBJ1-1; no definite D call. The CDR3 is 15 amino acids. V was trimmed by 5 bases and J by 0 bases, leaving 13 bases between them. Germline CDR1 reads KGHSH; CDR2 reads LQKENI. The CDR3 reads CASSAGSLMNTEAFF. Here the CDR3 DNA reads TGTGCCAGCTCAGCGGGCAGTCTAATGAACACTGAAGCTTTCTTT. Looking up the rest from reference TRBV18 and TRBJ1-1 gives the full variable domain: NAGVMQNPRHLVRRRGQEARLRCSPMKGHSHVYWYRQLPEEGLKFMVYLQKENIIDESGMPKERFSAEFPKEGPSILRIQQVVRGDSAAYFCASSAGSLMNTEAFFGQGTRLTVV.

The chain employs TRBV30 and TRBJ1-3; a weak D match, TRBD1 (5 bases). The CDR3 is 13 residues long. Per the germline V gene, CDR1 is GTSNPN and CDR2 is SVGIG (reference sequence). V lost 0 bases to trimming and J lost 7 bases, with 10 bases between them. CDR3 nucleotides: TGTGCCTGGAGTGTAGCAGGGAGGAACACCATATATTTT. Amino acids: CAWSVAGRNTIYF.

This clone came up a few times. The chain joins TRBV2 to TRBJ2-3; D could derive from TRBD1 or TRBD2 (5 bases each). CDR1 is SNHLY and CDR2 is FYNNEI in the germline V gene. This CDR3 comprises 15 residues. V lost 2 bases and J 6 bases, leaving 15 bases between the germline ends. Here the CDR3 reads CASSEWDRLRDTQYF. As DNA, the CDR3 is TGTGCCAGCAGTGAATGGGACCGCCTAAGGGATACGCAGTATTTT.

This clone was detected only once. The chain links TRBV6-5 to TRBJ1-1, with unresolved D. The CDR3 is made up of 13 amino acids. The germline V gene encodes CDR1 MNHEY and CDR2 SVGAGI. The V end lost 2 bases, the J end lost 1 base, and 5 bases lay between the germline ends. CDR3 region: CASSYERNTEAFF. For the CDR3, the DNA is TGTGCCAGCAGTTACGAGCGGAACACTGAAGCTTTCTTT.

In its sample, this clone is medium-sized. The rearrangement joins TRBV5-1 to TRBJ2-2, with 8 bases fitting TRBD2. The CDR3 runs to 15 residues. CDR1 and CDR2 from the germline V gene are SGHRS and YFSETQ. V lost 9 bases to trimming and J lost 1 base; unmatched junction nucleotides: 8. CDR3 sequence: CATQVSGMNTGELFF. The CDR3 region has the DNA TGCGCCACCCAAGTTAGCGGGATGAACACCGGGGAGCTGTTTTTT. Complete variable domain (other parts from reference TRBV5-1 and TRBJ2-2): KAGVTQTPRYLIKTRGQQVTLSCSPISGHRSVSWYQQTPGQGLQFLFEYFSETQRNKGNFPGRFSGRQFSNSRSEMNVSTLELGDSALYLCATQVSGMNTGELFFGEGSRLTVL.

J is TRBJ2-2 and V is TRBV18; D unresolved. This CDR3 is built from 14 residues. Germline loops: CDR1 KGHSH, CDR2 LQKENI. V lost 0 bases, J lost 1 base, and 3 bases lay in between. CDR3 sequence reads: CASSPPGNTGELFF. The CDR3, as DNA: TGTGCCAGCTCACCACCGGGGAACACCGGGGAGCTGTTTTTT.

The chain uses TRBV4-3 and TRBJ2-7, with 10 bases aligning to TRBD2. Germline V gene sequence: CDR1 LGHNA, CDR2 YSLEER. Trimming took 0 bases from V and 0 from J; bases not matched to a gene: 5. The CDR3 is made up of 17 amino acids. CDR3 nucleotides: TGCGCCAGCAGCCAAGAGGCTAGCGGGAGCCCCTCCTACGAGCAGTACTTC. This encodes CASSQEASGSPSYEQYF.

The rearrangement joins TRBV30 to TRBJ1-3, with D perhaps matching TRBD1 (5 bases). CDR1 and CDR2 (germline): GTSNPN, SVGIG (reference sequence). CDR3 length equals 15 residues. V was pared by 1 base and J by 0 bases, with 10 bases between. CDR3 in amino acids: CAWSGGSGSGNTIYF. The DNA for the CDR3 is TGTGCCTGGAGTGGGGGGTCCGGCTCTGGAAACACCATATATTTT.

This sequence joins TRBV7-8 and TRBJ1-5; D uncertain. There are 14 residues in the CDR3. Between the trimmed V and J ends, which lost 8 bases and 4 bases, there was a span of 15 bases. Germline loops: CDR1 SGHVS, CDR2 FQNEAQ. The chain's CDR3 is CASQKEIANQPQHF. The CDR3 DNA is TGTGCCAGCCAGAAGGAAATAGCGAATCAGCCCCAGCATTTT.

The chain recombines TRBV18 with TRBJ2-7, with 10 bases matching TRBD2. Germline V gene sequence: CDR1 KGHSH, CDR2 LQKENI. V was pared by 4 bases and J by 7 bases, with 4 bases of the junction left unmatched. CDR3 length equals 13 residues. In DNA, the CDR3 is TGTGCCAGCTCACTCGGACTAGCGGAAGAGCAGTACTTC. It encodes CASSLGLAEEQYF.